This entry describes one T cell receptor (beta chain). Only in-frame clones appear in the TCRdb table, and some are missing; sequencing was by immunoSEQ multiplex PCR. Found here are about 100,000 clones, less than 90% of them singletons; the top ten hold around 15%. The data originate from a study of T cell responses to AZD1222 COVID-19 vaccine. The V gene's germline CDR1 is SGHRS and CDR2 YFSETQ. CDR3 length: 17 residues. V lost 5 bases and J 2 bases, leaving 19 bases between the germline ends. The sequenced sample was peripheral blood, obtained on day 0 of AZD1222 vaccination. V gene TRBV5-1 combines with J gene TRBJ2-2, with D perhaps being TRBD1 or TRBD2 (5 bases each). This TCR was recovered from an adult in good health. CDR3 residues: CASRSILGTVNTGELFF. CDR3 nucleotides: TGCGCCAGCAGGTCTATTCTCGGGACGGTTAACACCGGGGAGCTGTTTTTT.